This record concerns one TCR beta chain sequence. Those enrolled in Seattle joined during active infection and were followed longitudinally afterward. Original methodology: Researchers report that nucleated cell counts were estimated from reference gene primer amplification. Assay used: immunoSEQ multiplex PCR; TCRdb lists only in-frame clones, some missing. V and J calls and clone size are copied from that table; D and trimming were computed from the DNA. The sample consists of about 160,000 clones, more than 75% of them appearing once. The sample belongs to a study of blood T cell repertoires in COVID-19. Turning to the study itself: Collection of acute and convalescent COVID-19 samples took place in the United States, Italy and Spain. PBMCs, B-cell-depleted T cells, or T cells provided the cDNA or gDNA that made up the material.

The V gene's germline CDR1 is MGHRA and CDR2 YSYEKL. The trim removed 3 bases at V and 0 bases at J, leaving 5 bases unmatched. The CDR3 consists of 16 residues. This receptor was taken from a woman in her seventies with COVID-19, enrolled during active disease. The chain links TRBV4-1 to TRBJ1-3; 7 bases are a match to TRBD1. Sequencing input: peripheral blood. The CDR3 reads CASSQTGSGSGNTIYF. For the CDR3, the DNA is TGCGCCAGCAGCCAGACAGGGTCCGGCTCTGGAAACACCATATATTTT.